This TCR beta chain stems from a study of neurological immune-mediated disorders. The table lists this clonotype with many counts. Its target is not known. Germline CDR1 DFQATT, CDR2 SNEGSKA (reference sequence). V lost 0 bases and J 9 bases, leaving 15 bases between the germline ends. CDR3 length equals 14 residues. Findings and caveats of the study: Expansion of TCR clones was greatest in HTLV-1-associated myelopathy and smallest in multiple sclerosis, where it fell below that of healthy controls.

The authors produced cDNA by 5'RACE using 10-nucleotide random UMIs. TCRdb reprocessed the 5' RACE reads with MiXCR, giving one entry per CDR3 protein. Of almost 30,000 distinct CDR3 sequences listed, about 12% are singletons. The receptor was isolated from a woman aged 60-75 years in good health. This chain uses TRBV20-1 with TRBJ2-1; tentatively, D is TRBD1 or TRBD2 (5 bases each). The sample taken for sequencing was PBMCs. The CDR3 protein is CSARDPGTPGEQFF. DNA of the CDR3: TGCAGTGCTAGAGATCCTGGGACCCCCGGTGAGCAGTTCTTC.